Described below is a single T cell receptor beta chain sequence and its context. The antigen this receptor binds is unknown. Because the CDR3 is missing its conserved closing phenylalanine or tryptophan, this is likely a read error. The limits of the CDR3 on the DNA are not certain, so only TCRdb's listed CDR3 is given. The data belong to a study of CD8+CD57+ T cells in acquired aplastic anemia (dated 2018 in TCRdb). At the level of the whole study: Extracted DNA from sorted CD4+ and CD8+ cells averaged approximately 3 ug, ranging from roughly 0.17 to 27.4 ug. An average of around 9.8 million reads for CD4+ cells and approximately 12 million reads for CD8+ cells was obtained from healthy donor samples. What the study reported, not specific to this receptor: Roughly 30 CD8+ CDR3 sequences were shared between patients and controls but appeared highly expressed in patients and within their immunodominant clones. Between patients and healthy controls, no significant difference in CD8+ Simpson's diversity was found (P=0.060).

TCR beta VDJ combination and CDR3 sequence profiling used genomic DNA as the template. An Illumina HiSeq 2000 was the platform used for TCR repertoire sequencing. In the source study's methods: Repertoires were assessed using TRBV/TRBJ rearrangement plots, CDR3 size and DJ length profiles, and Simpson's diversity index. The immunodominant clone was defined as the most abundant DNA sequence in deep sequencing data. CDR3 amino acid sequences were screened for sharing across subjects and were compared with published repertoires and the VDJdb database. The public sequencing data were trimmed at Q25 with fastp and processed into clonotypes with MiXCR by TCRdb, which kept only in-frame beta chains. Merged by CDR3 protein, the rows form single entries marked with the most common genes and DNA. It is TCRdb's table, rather than the study itself, that gives the V and J calls and clone size. The sample yields 400,000 to 450,000 distinct CDR3 sequences; around 68% were counted once. The top ten clonotypes cover 4% of the sample.

TCR repertoires of sorted CD4+ and CD8+ blood T cells from severe aplastic anemia patients and healthy subjects were deep-sequenced in the study. Ficoll-Paque density gradient centrifugation was used to isolate peripheral blood mononuclear cells. Before DNA extraction, CD4+ and CD8+ T cells were sorted by FACS or by magnetic beads. The CDR3 has 15 amino acids, counting both end residues. CDR1 and CDR2 (SNHLY, FYNNEI) derive from the germline V gene. The rearrangement combines TRBV2 with TRBJ2-5; the D call in the table, TRBD1, was not verified against the DNA. The sequence was collected from a human donor in good health, serving as a control. Sequencing was carried out using sorted CD4+, CD8+, or CD8+CD57+ T cells (not recorded which) from PBMCs. The CDR3 sequence is CASYRDPKETQYLGP.